These 11 T cell receptor beta chains originate from one sample sequenced in a study of post-analysis software for immune sequencing data. Their recognized antigens are unknown. TCR beta libraries were prepared from cDNA with unique molecular identifiers. TCRdb processed the PCR reads anew with MiXCR; each CDR3 protein has one entry. The sample shows hundreds of thousands of distinct CDR3 sequences, 44% of them seen only once. Study-wide points: Patients had higher frequencies than controls of about five TRBV segments, including TRBV5-6, TRBV5-1 and TRBV20-1.

The sample comprised blood. All receptors come from a girl aged 5 to 17 with multiple sclerosis.

The CDR3 loop is CASRLTGEETQYF. CDR3 coding DNA: TGTGCCAGCAGACTTACAGGGGAAGAGACCCAGTACTTC. The V call is TRBV7-3, the J call TRBJ2-5; 7 bases align to TRBD1. CDR1 is SGHTA, CDR2 FQGTGA, per germline. The CDR3 spans 13 residues. Losses at the gene ends were 6 bases for V and 3 bases for J; bases not matched to a gene: 4.

This clonotype was detected only a few times. The chain recombines TRBV12-3 or TRBV12-4 with TRBJ2-6; D unresolved. Trimming stripped 3 bases from V and 1 base from J, with 4 bases between. The CDR3 is 14 amino acids. As DNA, the CDR3 is TGTGCCAGCAGTTTCGTATCTGGGGCCAACGTCCTGACTTTC. This codes for CASSFVSGANVLTF.

The gene calls are TRBV12-3 or TRBV12-4 and TRBJ1-2, with TRBD1 matching 7 bases. CDR3 size: 13 residues. The ends lost 3 bases at V and 8 bases at J; junction bases unmatched: 6. CDR3 coding DNA: TGTGCCAGCAGTTTGAAGGGGGCTGAGGGCTACACCTTC. It codes for CASSLKGAEGYTF.

This clonotype was recorded a few times. The chain recombines TRBV28 with TRBJ2-7; D perhaps matches TRBD1 (6 bases). Germline V CDR1 and CDR2: MDHEN, SYDVKM. V shed 3 bases and J shed 0 bases, with 12 bases lying between them. The length of the CDR3 is 15 residues. The CDR3 DNA follows: TGTGCCAGCAGTTTGCCGGACAGCTACTCCTACGAGCAGTACTTC. Encoded protein: CASSLPDSYSYEQYF.

This clonotype has more than one count but fewer than ten. The chain uses TRBV7-9 and TRBJ2-1; D not resolved. The CDR3 contains 16 residues. Germline CDR1 reads SEHNR; CDR2 reads FQNEAQ (reference sequence). The V end lost 2 bases, the J end lost 2 bases, and 13 bases lay between the germline ends. CDR3 DNA: TGTGCCAGCAGCTTACCCTTGGCGAGGACCTACAATGAGCAGTTCTTC. Encoded protein: CASSLPLARTYNEQFF.

The chain carries TRBV2 and TRBJ1-2, with D unclear. The V end lost 8 bases, the J end lost 8 bases, and 24 bases lay between the germline ends. Germline CDR1 and CDR2: SNHLY and FYNNEI. This CDR3 spans 15 amino acids. CDR3 sequence (DNA): TGTGCCAGCTCAGGTTCCGGAATCCCACTAAGGGGCTACACCTTC. Translated, it gives CASSGSGIPLRGYTF.

The V call is TRBV5-1, the J call TRBJ1-2, with D possibly matching TRBD1 (5 bases). CDR1 and CDR2 from the germline V gene are SGHRS and YFSETQ. CDR3 length: 14 residues. V shed 0 bases and J shed 4 bases, with 10 bases lying between them. The CDR3 nucleotides read TGCGCCAGCAGCTTGGAAAGGGGCGGCTATGGCTACACCTTC. Translating gives CASSLERGGYGYTF.

This chain joins TRBV11-1 and TRBJ2-7; TRBD2 matches at 9 bases. This CDR3 contains 16 residues. CDR1 SGHAT and CDR2 FQDESV come from the germline V gene (reference sequence). J was trimmed by 2 bases and V by 11 bases; bases with no gene match: 16. In nucleotides, the CDR3 is TGTGCCCCACGAGGTAGCGGGAGTCATGCACCCTACGAGCAGTACTTC. It encodes CAPRGSGSHAPYEQYF.

The chain uses TRBV7-9 and TRBJ1-2, with a weak D call TRBD1 (5 bases). V dropped 3 bases and J dropped 4 bases, with 12 bases sitting between them. The CDR3 spans 14 residues. Germline-derived CDR1 and CDR2 are SEHNR and FQNEAQ (reference sequence). The chain's CDR3 is CASSFTTGAYGYTF. In nucleotides, the CDR3 is TGTGCCAGCAGCTTTACAACCGGGGCCTATGGCTACACCTTC.

The gene calls are TRBV6-5 and TRBJ1-6; 9 bases are shared with TRBD1. Germline assignment: CDR1 MNHEY and CDR2 SVGAGI. The V segment lost 2 bases and the J segment 8 bases; nucleotides outside the gene matches: 10. The CDR3 covers 17 residues. The CDR3 spells CASSYGGGGQGYSPLHF. The CDR3 DNA follows: TGTGCCAGCAGTTACGGGGGTGGGGGACAGGGTTATTCACCCCTCCACTTT.

The chain joins TRBV24-1 to TRBJ2-3; D may be TRBD1 (5 bases). Germline assignment: CDR1 KGHDR and CDR2 SFDVKD. The CDR3 loop spans 12 amino acids. V shed 3 bases and J shed 9 bases, with 9 bases lying between them. DNA for the CDR3: TGTGCCACCAGTGATCAGGGCGGAACGCAGTATTTT. Translating gives CATSDQGGTQYF.